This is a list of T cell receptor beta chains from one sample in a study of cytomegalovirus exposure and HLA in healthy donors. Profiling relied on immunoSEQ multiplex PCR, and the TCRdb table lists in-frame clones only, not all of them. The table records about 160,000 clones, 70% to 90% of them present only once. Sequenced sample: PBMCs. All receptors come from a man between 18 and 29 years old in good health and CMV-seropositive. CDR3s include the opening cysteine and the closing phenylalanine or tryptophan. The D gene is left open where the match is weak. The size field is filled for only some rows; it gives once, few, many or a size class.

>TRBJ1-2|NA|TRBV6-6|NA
CASSPREAQGGYTF
TGTGCCAGCAGCCCCAGGGAGGCCCAGGGTGGCTACACCTTC
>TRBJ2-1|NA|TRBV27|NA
CASRRGGSYNEQFF
TGTGCTAGCCGGCGGGGCGGGTCCTACAATGAGCAGTTCTTC
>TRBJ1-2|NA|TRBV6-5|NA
CASSQNGGYTF
TGTGCCAGCAGTCAGAACGGGGGCTACACCTTC
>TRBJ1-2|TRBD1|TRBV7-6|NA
CASSLGGGGLNGYTF
TGTGCCAGCAGCTTAGGAGGGGGCGGATTGAATGGCTACACCTTC
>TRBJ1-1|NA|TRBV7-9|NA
CASSLGAGGNTEAFF
TGTGCCAGCAGCTTAGGGGCGGGTGGGAACACTGAAGCTTTCTTT
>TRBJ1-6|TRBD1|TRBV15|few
CATSRDRGNSPLHF
TGTGCCACCAGCAGGGACAGGGGAAATTCACCCCTCCACTTT
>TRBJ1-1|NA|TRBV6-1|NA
CASSEVGQTNTEAFF
TGTGCCAGCAGTGAAGTTGGACAAACGAACACTGAAGCTTTCTTT
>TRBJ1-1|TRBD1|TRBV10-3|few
CAISELRQGGLNTEAFF
TGTGCCATCAGTGAGTTACGACAGGGGGGCCTGAACACTGAAGCTTTCTTT
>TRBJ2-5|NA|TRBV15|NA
CATSRALPPITKETQYF
TGTGCCACCAGCAGAGCCCTCCCGCCCATTACAAAAGAGACCCAGTACTTC
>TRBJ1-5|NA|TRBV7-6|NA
CASSLLSGKGGNQPQHF
TGTGCCAGCAGCTTACTTTCAGGGAAGGGGGGCAATCAGCCCCAGCATTTT
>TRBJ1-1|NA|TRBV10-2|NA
CASSESGGKAEAFF
TGCGCCAGCAGTGAGTCCGGGGGAAAGGCTGAAGCTTTCTTT
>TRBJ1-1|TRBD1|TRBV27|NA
CASRFGAGGAEAFF
TGTGCCAGCAGGTTCGGTGCAGGGGGCGCTGAAGCTTTCTTT
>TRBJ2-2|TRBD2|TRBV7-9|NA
CASSLERGVTGELFF
TGTGCCAGCAGCTTGGAGCGGGGGGTGACCGGGGAGCTGTTTTTT
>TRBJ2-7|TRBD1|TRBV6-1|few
CASSDPRTGTYEQYF
TGTGCCAGCAGTGACCCTCGGACAGGAACCTACGAGCAGTACTTC
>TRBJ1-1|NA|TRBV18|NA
CASSPQRNTEAFF
TGTGCCAGCTCACCACAGCGGAACACTGAAGCTTTCTTT
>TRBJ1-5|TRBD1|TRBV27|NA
CASSRGTGHQPQHF
TGTGCCAGCAGTAGGGGGACAGGGCATCAGCCCCAGCATTTT
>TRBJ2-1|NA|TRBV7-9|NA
CASSGRDKNVNEQFF
TGTGCCAGCAGCGGCCGGGACAAAAATGTCAATGAGCAGTTCTTC
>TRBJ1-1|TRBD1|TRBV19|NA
CASTDRANTEAFF
TGTGCCAGTACTGACAGGGCGAACACTGAAGCTTTCTTT
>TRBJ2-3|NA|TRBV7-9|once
CASSLGRTETDTQYF
TGTGCCAGCAGCTTAGGTAGGACAGAAACAGATACGCAGTATTTT
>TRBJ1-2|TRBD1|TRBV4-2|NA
CASSQESVLFRTGGRWIGYTF
TGTGCCAGCAGCCAAGAGAGCGTCTTATTTCGGACAGGGGGCCGATGGATTGGCTACACCTTC
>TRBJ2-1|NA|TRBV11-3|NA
CASSPGGKSYNEQFF
TGTGCCAGCAGCCCCGGTGGTAAGTCCTACAATGAGCAGTTCTTC
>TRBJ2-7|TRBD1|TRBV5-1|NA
CASNSGGTTFNEQYF
TGCGCCAGCAACTCAGGGGGTACGACTTTCAACGAGCAGTACTTC
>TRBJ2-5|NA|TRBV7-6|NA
CASSNHNEETQYF
TGTGCCAGCAGTAACCATAACGAGGAGACCCAGTACTTC
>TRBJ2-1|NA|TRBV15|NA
CATSFSDSYNEQFF
TGTGCCACCAGTTTTTCAGACTCCTACAATGAGCAGTTCTTC
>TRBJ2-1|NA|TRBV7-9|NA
CASSPVLGIEQFF
TGTGCCAGCAGCCCCGTTCTCGGGATTGAGCAGTTCTTC
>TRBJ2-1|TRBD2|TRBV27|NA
CASSLLRASGGYNEQFF
TGTGCCAGCAGTTTACTCCGGGCTAGCGGGGGGTACAATGAGCAGTTCTTC
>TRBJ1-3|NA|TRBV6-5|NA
CASSSRPGIGTIYF
TGTGCCAGCAGTTCGAGACCCGGGATTGGCACCATATATTTT
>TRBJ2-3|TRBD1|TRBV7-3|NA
CASSSRDRQFGDTQYF
TGTGCCAGCAGCTCTAGGGACAGGCAATTTGGGGATACGCAGTATTTT
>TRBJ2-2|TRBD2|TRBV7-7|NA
CASSSEGLAAGELFF
TGTGCCAGCAGCTCGGAGGGACTAGCTGCCGGGGAGCTGTTTTTT
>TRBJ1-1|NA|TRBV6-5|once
CASSYSTWSANTEAFF
TGTGCCAGCAGTTACTCGACATGGTCCGCGAACACTGAAGCTTTCTTT
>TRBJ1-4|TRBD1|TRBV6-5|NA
CASSPGQLNEKLFF
TGTGCCAGCAGCCCGGGACAGCTTAATGAAAAACTGTTTTTT
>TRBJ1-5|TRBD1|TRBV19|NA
CASSTDRGQPQHF
TGTGCCAGTAGCACGGACAGGGGTCAGCCCCAGCATTTT
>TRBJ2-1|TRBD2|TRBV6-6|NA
CASSYLTSVDEQFF
TGTGCCAGCAGTTACTTGACTAGCGTCGATGAGCAGTTCTTC
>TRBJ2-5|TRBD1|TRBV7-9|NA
CASSSGQGARETQYF
TGTGCCAGCAGCTCAGGCCAGGGGGCGCGGGAGACCCAGTACTTC
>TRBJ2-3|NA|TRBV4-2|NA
CASSPLGDLTDTQYF
TGTGCCAGCAGCCCCCTAGGGGACTTGACAGATACGCAGTATTTT
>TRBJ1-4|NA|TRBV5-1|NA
CASSLQQANEKLFF
TGCGCCAGCAGTCTACAGCAAGCAAATGAAAAACTGTTTTTT
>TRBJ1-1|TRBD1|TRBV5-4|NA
CASSIGQGRTEAFF
TGTGCCAGCAGCATCGGACAGGGGAGGACTGAAGCTTTCTTT
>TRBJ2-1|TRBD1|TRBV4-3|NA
CASSQGTGSDEQFF
TGCGCCAGCAGCCAAGGGACAGGAAGCGATGAGCAGTTCTTC
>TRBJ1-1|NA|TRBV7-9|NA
CASSLGRLTEAFF
TGTGCCAGCAGCCTCGGGAGGTTAACTGAAGCTTTCTTT
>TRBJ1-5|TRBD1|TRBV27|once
CASAGTGAQPQHF
TGTGCCAGCGCCGGGACAGGGGCCCAGCCCCAGCATTTT